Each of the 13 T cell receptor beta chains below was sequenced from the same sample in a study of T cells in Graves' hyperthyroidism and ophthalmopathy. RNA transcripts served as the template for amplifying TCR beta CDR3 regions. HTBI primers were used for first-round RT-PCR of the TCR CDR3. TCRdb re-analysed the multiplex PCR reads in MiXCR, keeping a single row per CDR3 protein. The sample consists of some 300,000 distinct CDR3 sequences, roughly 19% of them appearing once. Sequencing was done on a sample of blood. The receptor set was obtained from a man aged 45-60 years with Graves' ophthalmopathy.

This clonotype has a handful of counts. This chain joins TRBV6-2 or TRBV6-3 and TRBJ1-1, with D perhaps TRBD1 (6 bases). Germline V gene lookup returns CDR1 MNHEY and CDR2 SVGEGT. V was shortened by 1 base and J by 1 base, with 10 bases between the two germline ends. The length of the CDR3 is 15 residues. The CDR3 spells CASSYFLGGNTEAFF. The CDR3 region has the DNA TGTGCCAGCAGTTACTTTCTAGGGGGGAACACTGAAGCTTTCTTT.

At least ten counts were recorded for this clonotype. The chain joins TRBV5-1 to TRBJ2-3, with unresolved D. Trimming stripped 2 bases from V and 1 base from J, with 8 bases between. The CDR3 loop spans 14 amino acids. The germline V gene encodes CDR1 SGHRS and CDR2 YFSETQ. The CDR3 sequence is CASSFGSRTDTQYF. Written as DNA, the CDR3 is TGCGCCAGCAGCTTTGGGTCCCGCACAGATACGCAGTATTTT.

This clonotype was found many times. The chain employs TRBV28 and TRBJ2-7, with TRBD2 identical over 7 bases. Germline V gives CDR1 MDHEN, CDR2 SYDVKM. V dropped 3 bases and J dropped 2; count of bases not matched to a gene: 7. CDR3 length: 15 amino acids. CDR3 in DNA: TGTGCCAGCAGTTTGGGCGGGAGTACCACCTACGAGCAGTACTTC. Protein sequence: CASSLGGSTTYEQYF.

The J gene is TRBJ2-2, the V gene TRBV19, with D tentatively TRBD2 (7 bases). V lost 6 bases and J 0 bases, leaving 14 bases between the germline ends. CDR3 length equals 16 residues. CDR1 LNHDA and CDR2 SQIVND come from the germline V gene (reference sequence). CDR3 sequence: CASRDGGGPNTGELFF. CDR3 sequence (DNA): TGTGCCAGTAGAGATGGGGGGGGGCCGAACACCGGGGAGCTGTTTTTT. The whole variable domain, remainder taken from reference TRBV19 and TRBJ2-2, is DGGITQSPKYLFRKEGQNVTLSCEQNLNHDAMYWYRQDPGQGLRLIYYSQIVNDFQKGDIAEGYSVSREKKESFPLTVTSAQKNPTAFYLCASRDGGGPNTGELFFGEGSRLTVL.

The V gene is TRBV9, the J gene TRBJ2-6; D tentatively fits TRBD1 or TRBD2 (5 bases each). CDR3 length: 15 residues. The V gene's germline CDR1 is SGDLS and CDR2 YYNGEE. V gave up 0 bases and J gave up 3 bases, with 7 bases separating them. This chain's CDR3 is CASSVVGVGANVLTF. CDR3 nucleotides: TGTGCCAGCAGCGTAGTGGGGGTTGGGGCCAACGTCCTGACTTTC.

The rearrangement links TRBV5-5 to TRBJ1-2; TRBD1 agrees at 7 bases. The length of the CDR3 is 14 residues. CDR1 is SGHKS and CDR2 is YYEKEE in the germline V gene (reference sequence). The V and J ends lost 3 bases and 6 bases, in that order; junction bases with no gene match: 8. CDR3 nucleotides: TGTGCCAGCAGCTGGAACAGGGGAGGGGATGGCTACACCTTC. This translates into CASSWNRGGDGYTF.

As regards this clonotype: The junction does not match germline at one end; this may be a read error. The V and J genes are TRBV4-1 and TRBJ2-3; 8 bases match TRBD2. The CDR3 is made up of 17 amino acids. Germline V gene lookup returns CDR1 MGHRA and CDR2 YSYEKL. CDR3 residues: CASSRGSGGRNTDTQYF. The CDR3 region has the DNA TGTGCCAGCAGTCGCGGAAGCGGCGGGAGGAACACAGATACGCAGTATTTT.

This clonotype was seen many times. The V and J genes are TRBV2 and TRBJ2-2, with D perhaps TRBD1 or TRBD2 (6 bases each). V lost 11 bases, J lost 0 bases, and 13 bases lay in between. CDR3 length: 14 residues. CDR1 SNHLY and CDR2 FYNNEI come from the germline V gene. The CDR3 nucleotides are TGTGCCCGGGGGCAGCAAACGAACACCGGGGAGCTGTTTTTT. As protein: CARGQQTNTGELFF.

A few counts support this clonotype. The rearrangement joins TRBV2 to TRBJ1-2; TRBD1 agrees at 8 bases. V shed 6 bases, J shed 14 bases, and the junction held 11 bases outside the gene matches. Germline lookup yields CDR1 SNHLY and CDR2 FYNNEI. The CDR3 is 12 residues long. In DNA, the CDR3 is TGTGCCAGCAGGGAGGACAGGGACGGGAGGACCTTC. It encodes CASREDRDGRTF.

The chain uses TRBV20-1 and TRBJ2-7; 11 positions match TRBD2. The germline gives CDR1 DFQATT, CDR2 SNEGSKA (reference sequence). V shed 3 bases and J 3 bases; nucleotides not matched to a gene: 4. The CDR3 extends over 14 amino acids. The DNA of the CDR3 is TGCAGTGCTAGTGCTAGCGGGAGGCACTACGAGCAGTACTTC. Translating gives CSASASGRHYEQYF.

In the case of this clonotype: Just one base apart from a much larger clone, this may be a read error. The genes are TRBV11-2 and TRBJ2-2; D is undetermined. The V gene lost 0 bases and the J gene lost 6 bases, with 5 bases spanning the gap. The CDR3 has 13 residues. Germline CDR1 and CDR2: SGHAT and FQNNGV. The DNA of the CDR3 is TGTGCCAGCAGCTTAGATCTGGCCGGGGAGCTGTTTTTT. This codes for CASSLDLAGELFF.

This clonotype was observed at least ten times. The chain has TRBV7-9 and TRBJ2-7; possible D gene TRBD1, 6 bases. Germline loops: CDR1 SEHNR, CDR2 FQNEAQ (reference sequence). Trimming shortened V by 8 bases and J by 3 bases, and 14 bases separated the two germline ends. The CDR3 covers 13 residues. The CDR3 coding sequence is TGTGCCAGCGCCACAGGGAGCCGCTACGAGCAGTACTTC. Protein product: CASATGSRYEQYF. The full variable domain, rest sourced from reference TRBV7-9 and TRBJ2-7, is DTGVSQNPRHKITKRGQNVTFRCDPISEHNRLYWYRQTLGQGPEFLTYFQNEAQLEKSRLLSDRFSAERPKGSFSTLEIQRTEQGDSAMYLCASATGSRYEQYFGPGTRLTVT.

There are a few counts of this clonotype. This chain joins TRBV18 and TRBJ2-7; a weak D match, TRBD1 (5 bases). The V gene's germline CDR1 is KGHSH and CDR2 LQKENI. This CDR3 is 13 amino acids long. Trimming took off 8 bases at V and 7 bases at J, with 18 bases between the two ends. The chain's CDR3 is CASQGDRYGEQYF. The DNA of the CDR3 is TGTGCCAGCCAGGGTGATCGATATGGGGAGCAGTACTTC.